In its sample, the clone carrying this T cell receptor (beta chain) was seen a few times. Antigen: not known. This CDR3 is 16 amino acids long. V dropped 3 bases and J dropped 8; count of bases not matched to a gene: 10. This record belongs to a study of beta chain features in type 1 diabetes. Study information: When patients were set against healthy donors, age, gender and cell yields were similar. General study points: In every one of the four CD4+ subsets, TCRB CDR3s were moderately but significantly shorter in Type 1 diabetes patients.

Isolated RNA was reverse transcribed in full, so expressed TCRB transcripts were sequenced. The protocol was immunoSEQ multiplex PCR, while the TCRdb copy is restricted to in-frame clones and leaves out a portion. The sample lists approximately 600,000 clones; roughly 12% were seen once. CD4+ cells of the naive, central memory, regulatory and stem cell-like memory types were sorted via CD45RO/CCR7/CD25/CD127/CD95/CD27. This rearrangement joins TRBV23-1 to TRBJ1-4, with TRBD1 identical over 9 bases. TRBV23-1 is marked as an open reading frame, function uncertain. Sequencing was carried out using naive CD4+ T cells from blood. This TCR was sampled from a young man with type 1 diabetes. This CDR3 is CASSHPVGQGGEKLFF. CDR3 DNA sequence: TGCGCCAGCAGTCACCCGGTGGGACAGGGAGGCGAAAAACTGTTTTTT.